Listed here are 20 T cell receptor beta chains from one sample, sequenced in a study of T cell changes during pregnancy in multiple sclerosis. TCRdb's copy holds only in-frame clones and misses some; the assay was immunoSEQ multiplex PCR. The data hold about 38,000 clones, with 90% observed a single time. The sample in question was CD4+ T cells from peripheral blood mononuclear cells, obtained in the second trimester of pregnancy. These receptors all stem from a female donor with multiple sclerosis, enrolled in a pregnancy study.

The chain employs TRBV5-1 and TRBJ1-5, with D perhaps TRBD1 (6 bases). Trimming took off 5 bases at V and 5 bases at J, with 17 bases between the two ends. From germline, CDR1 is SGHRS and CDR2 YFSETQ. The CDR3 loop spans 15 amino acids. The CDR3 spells CASSRTPGEDQPQHF. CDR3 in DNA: TGCGCCAGCAGTCGCACCCCAGGGGAAGATCAGCCCCAGCATTTT.

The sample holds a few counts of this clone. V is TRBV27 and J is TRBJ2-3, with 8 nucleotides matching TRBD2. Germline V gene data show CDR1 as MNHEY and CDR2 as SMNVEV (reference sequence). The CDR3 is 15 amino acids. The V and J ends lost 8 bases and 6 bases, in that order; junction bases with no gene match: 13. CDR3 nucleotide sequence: TGTGCCAGCTCTACGACCGGGAGGGCCAAGGATACGCAGTATTTT. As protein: CASSTTGRAKDTQYF.

Here the CDR3 reads CASSQDLGVGDQPQHF. In DNA form, the CDR3 reads TGTGCCAGCAGCCAAGATCTAGGGGTTGGGGATCAGCCCCAGCATTTT. The genes are TRBV4-2 and TRBJ1-5, with a weak D call TRBD1 (5 bases). The CDR3 contains 16 residues. Per the germline V gene, CDR1 is LGHNA and CDR2 is YNFKEQ. V was trimmed by 0 bases and J by 5 bases, leaving 14 bases between them.

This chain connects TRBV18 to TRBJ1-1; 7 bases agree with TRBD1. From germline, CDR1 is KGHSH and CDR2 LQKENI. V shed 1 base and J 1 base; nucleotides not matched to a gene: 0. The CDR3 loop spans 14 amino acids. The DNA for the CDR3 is TGTGCCAGCTCACCACAGGGGGCGAACACTGAAGCTTTCTTT. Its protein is CASSPQGANTEAFF.

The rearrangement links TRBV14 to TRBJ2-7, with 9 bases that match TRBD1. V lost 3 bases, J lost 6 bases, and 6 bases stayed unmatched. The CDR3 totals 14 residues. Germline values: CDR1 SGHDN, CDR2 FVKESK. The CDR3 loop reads CASSHGTGFFEQYF. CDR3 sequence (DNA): TGTGCCAGCAGCCACGGGACAGGGTTTTTCGAGCAGTACTTC.

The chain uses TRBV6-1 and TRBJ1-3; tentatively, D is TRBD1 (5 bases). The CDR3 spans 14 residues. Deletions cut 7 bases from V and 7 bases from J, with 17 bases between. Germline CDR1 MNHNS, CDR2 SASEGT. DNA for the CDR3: TGTGCCAGCACCGCGACAGATGGAGGGAACACCATATATTTT. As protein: CASTATDGGNTIYF.

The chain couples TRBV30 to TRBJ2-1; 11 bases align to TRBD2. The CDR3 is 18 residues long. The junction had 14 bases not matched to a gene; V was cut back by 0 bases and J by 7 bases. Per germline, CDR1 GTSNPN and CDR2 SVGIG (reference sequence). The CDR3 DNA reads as TGTGCCTGGAGTGTGTGGACTAGCGGGTCCACTAAGGGGAATGAGCAGTTCTTC. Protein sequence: CAWSVWTSGSTKGNEQFF. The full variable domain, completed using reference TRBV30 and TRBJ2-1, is SQTIHQWPATLVQPVGSPLSLECTVEGTSNPNLYWYRQAAGRGLQLLFYSVGIGQISSEVPQNLSASRPQDRQFILSSKKLLLSDSGFYLCAWSVWTSGSTKGNEQFFGPGTRLTVL.

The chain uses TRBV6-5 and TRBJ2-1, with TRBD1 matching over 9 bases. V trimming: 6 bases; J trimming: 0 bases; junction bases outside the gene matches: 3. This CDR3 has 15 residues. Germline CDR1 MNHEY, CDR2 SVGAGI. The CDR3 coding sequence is TGTGCCAGCAGAAGGGGACAGGGCTCCTACAATGAGCAGTTCTTC. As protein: CASRRGQGSYNEQFF.

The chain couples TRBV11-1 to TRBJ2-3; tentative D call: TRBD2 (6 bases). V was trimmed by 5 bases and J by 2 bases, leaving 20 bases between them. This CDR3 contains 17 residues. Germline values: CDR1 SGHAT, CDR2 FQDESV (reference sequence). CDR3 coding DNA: TGTGCCAGCAGCCGCGCGTCGACTAGACTCCTCACAGATACGCAGTATTTT. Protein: CASSRASTRLLTDTQYF.

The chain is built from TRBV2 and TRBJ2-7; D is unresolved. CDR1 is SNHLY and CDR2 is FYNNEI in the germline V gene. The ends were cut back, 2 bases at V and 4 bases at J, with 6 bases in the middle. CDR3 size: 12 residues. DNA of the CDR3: TGTGCCAGCAGTGAAAATTTATACGAGCAGTACTTC. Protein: CASSENLYEQYF.

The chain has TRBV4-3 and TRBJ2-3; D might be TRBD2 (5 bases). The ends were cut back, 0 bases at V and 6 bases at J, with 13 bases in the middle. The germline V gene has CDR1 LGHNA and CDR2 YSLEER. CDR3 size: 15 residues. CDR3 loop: CASSQDWNGKDTQYF. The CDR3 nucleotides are TGCGCCAGCAGCCAAGATTGGAACGGGAAGGATACGCAGTATTTT.

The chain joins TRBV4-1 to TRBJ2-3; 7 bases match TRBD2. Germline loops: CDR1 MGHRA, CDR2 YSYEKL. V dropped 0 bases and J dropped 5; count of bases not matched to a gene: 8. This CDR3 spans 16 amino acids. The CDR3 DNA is TGCGCCAGCAGCCAAGATACTGGGACTATGGTAGATACGCAGTATTTT. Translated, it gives CASSQDTGTMVDTQYF.

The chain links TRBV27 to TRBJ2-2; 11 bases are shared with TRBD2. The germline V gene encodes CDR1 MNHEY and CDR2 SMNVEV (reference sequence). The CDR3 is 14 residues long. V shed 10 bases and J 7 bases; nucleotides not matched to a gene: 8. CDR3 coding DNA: TGTGCCACCCATAGCGGGAGGGCCGTCGGGGAGCTGTTTTTT. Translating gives CATHSGRAVGELFF.

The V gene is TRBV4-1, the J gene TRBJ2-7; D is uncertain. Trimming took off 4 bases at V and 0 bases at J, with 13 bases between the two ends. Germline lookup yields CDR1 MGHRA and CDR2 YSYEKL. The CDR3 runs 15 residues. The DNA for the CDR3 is TGCGCCAGCAGCCGAGAAGCACTTACCTCCTACGAGCAGTACTTC. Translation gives CASSREALTSYEQYF.

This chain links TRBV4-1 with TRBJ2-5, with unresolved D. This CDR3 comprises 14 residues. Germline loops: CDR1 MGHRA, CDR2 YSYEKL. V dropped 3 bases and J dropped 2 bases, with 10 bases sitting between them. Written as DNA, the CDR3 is TGCGCCAGCAGCCATCCCGACTTTCAAGAGACCCAGTACTTC. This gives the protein CASSHPDFQETQYF.

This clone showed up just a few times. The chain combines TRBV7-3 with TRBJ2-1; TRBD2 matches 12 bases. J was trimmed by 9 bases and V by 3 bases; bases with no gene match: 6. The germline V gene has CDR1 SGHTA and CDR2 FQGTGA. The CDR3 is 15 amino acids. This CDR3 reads CASSFRLAGVLEQFF. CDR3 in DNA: TGTGCCAGCAGCTTTCGACTAGCGGGAGTACTTGAGCAGTTCTTC.

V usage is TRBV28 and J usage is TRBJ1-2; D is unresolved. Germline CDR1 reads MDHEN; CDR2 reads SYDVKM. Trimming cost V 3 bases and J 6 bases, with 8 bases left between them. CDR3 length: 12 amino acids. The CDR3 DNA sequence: TGTGCCAGCAGTTTGACCGGGAATGGCTACACCTTC. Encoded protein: CASSLTGNGYTF.

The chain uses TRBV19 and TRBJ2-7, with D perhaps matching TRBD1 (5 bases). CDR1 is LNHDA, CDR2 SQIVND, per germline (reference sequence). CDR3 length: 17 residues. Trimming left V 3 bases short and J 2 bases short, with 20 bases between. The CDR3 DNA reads TGTGCCAGTAGTATGAGGAGCAGCAGGGCAGGCCCCTACGAGCAGTACTTC. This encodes CASSMRSSRAGPYEQYF.

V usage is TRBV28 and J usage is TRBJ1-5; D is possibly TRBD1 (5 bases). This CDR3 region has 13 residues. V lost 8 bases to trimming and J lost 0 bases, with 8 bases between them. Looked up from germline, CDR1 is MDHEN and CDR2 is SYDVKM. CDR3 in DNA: TGTGCCAGCCAGGGCTATAGCAATCAGCCCCAGCATTTT. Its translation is CASQGYSNQPQHF.

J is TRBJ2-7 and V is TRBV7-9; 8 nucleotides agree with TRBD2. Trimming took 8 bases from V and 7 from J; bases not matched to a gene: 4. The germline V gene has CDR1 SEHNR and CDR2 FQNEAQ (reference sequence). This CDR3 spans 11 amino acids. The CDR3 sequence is CASEREREQYF. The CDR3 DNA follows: TGTGCCAGCGAGCGGGAGAGGGAGCAGTACTTC.